The clone carrying this T cell receptor beta chain has a count of ten or more. Its antigen is unknown. Germline V CDR1 and CDR2: MGHDK, SYGVNS. The CDR3 has 12 amino acids. The V end lost 2 bases, the J end lost 10 bases, and 9 bases lay between the germline ends. In TCRdb, the reads were re-called with MiXCR into one record per CDR3 protein. Here the sample spans around 710,000 distinct CDR3 sequences, around 29% being singletons. These data originate in a study of T cell repertoires in cytomegalovirus infection. General study findings and limits: People with CMV and the relevant HLA were identified by cumulative public TCR beta family frequency.

This TCR was sampled from a human donor in good health (CMV status not recorded). Some clones in this sample may be carry-over from other donors' samples. Material: cultured CD8+ T cells from PBMCs, obtained from culture after CMV antigen stimulation. J is TRBJ2-1 and V is TRBV25-1; D is unresolved. The CDR3, as DNA: TGTGCCAGCAGTGAAGTTAGTTCCGAGCAGTTCTTC. It codes for CASSEVSSEQFF.